This T cell receptor beta chain was obtained from a study of blood T cell repertoires in COVID-19. Study at large: Sites across the United States, Italy and Spain contributed samples from acute and convalescent COVID-19. T cells, B-cell-depleted T cells, or PBMCs provided the cDNA or gDNA that served as material.

Germline V CDR1 and CDR2: MNHEY, SVGEGT. Trimming took 1 base from V and 13 from J, leaving 17 bases between them. The CDR3 is 14 amino acids. This table comes from immunoSEQ multiplex PCR, and its TCRdb copy is limited to in-frame clones, with some not included. Of approximately 190,000 clones listed, 65% to 85% are singletons. This clone appeared a few times. This TCR was sampled from a woman aged 25 to 39 with acute or convalescent COVID-19. The J gene is TRBJ1-5, the V gene TRBV6-2 or TRBV6-3, with D possibly TRBD1 on 6 matching bases. The sequenced sample consisted of peripheral blood. CDR3 sequence: CASSYFAPGTSQHF. The CDR3 DNA reads as TGTGCCAGCAGTTACTTCGCCCCCGGGACATCGCAGCATTTT.